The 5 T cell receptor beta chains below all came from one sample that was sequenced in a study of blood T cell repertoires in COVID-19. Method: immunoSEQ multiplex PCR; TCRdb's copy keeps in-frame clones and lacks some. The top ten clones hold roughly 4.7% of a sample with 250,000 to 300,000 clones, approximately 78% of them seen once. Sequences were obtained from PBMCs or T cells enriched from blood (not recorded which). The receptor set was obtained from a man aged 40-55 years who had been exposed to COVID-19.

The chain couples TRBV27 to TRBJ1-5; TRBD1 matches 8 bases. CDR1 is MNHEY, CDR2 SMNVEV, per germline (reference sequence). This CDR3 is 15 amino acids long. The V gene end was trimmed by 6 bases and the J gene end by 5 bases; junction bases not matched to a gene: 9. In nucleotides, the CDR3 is TGTGCCAGCAGCTTTGACAGGGGAGGGTATCAGCCCCAGCATTTT. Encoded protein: CASSFDRGGYQPQHF.

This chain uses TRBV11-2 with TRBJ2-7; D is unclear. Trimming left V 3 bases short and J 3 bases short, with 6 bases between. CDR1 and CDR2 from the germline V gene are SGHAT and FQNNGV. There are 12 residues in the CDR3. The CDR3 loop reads CASSFTGYEQYF. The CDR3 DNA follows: TGTGCCAGCAGCTTTACCGGCTACGAGCAGTACTTC.

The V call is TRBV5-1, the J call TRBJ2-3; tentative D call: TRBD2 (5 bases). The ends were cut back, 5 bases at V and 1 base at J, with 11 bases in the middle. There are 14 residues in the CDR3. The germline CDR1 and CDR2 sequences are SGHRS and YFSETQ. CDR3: CASRRGSGTDTQYF. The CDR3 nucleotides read TGCGCCAGCAGGCGAGGGAGCGGCACAGATACGCAGTATTTT.

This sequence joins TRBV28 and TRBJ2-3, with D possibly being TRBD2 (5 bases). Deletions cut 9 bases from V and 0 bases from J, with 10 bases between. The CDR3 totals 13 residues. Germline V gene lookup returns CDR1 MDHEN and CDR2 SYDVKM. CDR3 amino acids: CASSSGSTDTQYF. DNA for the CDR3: TGTGCCAGTAGCAGCGGTAGCACAGATACGCAGTATTTT.

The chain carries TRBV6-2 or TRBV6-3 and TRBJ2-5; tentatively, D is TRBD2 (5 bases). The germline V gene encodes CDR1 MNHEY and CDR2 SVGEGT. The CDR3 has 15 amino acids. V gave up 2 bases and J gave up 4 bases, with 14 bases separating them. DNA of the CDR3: TGTGCCAGCAGTTACATCTGGCGGGCAGCAGAGACCCAGTACTTC. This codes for CASSYIWRAAETQYF.